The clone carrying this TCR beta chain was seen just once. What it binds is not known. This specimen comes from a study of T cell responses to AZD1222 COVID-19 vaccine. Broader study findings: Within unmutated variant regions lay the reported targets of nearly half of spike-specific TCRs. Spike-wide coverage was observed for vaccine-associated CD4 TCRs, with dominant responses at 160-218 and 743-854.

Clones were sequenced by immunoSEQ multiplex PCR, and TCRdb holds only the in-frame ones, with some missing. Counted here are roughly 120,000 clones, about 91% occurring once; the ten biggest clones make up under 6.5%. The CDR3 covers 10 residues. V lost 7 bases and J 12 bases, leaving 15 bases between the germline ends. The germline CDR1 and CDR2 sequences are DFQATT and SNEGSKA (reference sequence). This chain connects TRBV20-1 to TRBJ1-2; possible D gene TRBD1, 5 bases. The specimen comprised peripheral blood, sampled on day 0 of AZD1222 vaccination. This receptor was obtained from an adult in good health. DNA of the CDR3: TGCAGTGGGGGGTTGGACGGCCACACCTTC. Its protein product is CSGGLDGHTF.